This T cell receptor beta chain was observed in a study of OX40 agonist ivuxolimab in advanced cancers. Comments on this clone: Antigen unknown.

Repertoires were generated with immunoSEQ multiplex PCR, while TCRdb's copy carries only in-frame clones and drops some. The data hold approximately 24,000 clones, with 84% observed a single time. With 2 bases removed from V and 5 bases from J, the gap between germline ends came to 9 bases. CDR1 and CDR2 (germline): MNHEY, SVGAGI. The CDR3 has 14 residues. Study-wide results and limits: Nonresponders included some who also had low normalized T-cell clonal expansion.

Excluded were patients having autoimmune disease history or systemic immunosuppression. The origin of this receptor is an adult with an advanced solid tumor such as melanoma, head and neck, liver or kidney cancer. The sample in question was CD4+ or CD8+ T cells sorted from blood, obtained in a trial of the OX40 agonist ivuxolimab. The genes are TRBV6-5 and TRBJ2-2; maybe TRBD1 (5 bases). As DNA, the CDR3 is TGTGCCAGCAGTTACCTGACAGATACCGGGGAGCTGTTTTTT. This translates into CASSYLTDTGELFF.